This T cell receptor (beta chain) was sequenced during a study of identical twins. General study findings and limits: Memory repertoires lacked the insertion deficit that abundant cord blood beta clonotypes showed. When twins shared out-of-frame alpha sequences, those sequences had excess low generation probability.

This CDR3 spans 16 amino acids. The junction had 9 bases not matched to a gene; V was cut back by 1 base and J by 5 bases. CDR1 is LGHNA and CDR2 is YNFKEQ in the germline V gene. Addition of a universal primer site occurred through template switching, and cDNA carried unique molecular identifiers. TCRdb called the 5' RACE reads again in MiXCR, with one record for every CDR3 protein. The table lists some 1,700,000 distinct CDR3 sequences, about 32% of them singletons. With respect to this clonotype: Its cognate antigen is unknown.

The gene calls are TRBV4-2 and TRBJ2-5, with 8 positions matching TRBD2. This TCR was sampled from a newborn girl in good health. The sequencing input was cord blood. The CDR3 spells CASSQGAGVETETQYF. The CDR3 DNA follows: TGTGCCAGCAGCCAAGGAGCGGGGGTGGAAACTGAGACCCAGTACTTC.